This T cell receptor (beta chain) stems from a study of shared clonotypes between healthy human individuals. Some clones are missing from TCRdb's copy, which holds only in-frame ones; the method was immunoSEQ multiplex PCR. The data contain roughly 2.5 million clones, roughly nine tenths of them singletons. The CDR3 is 16 residues long. The V end lost 3 bases, the J end lost 3 bases, and 15 bases lay between the germline ends. CDR1 is LNHDA, CDR2 SQIVND, per germline (reference sequence). The sample taken for sequencing was naive CD4+ T cells sorted from blood. Subset meaning: CD45RA+ positively selected. The chain carries TRBV19 and TRBJ1-5; D uncertain. This TCR was recovered from a man aged 18 to 30 in good health. CDR3: CASSMGGGQFNQPQHF. CDR3 sequence (DNA): TGTGCCAGTAGTATGGGCGGAGGGCAGTTCAATCAGCCCCAGCATTTT.